This entry lists 9 T cell receptor beta chains sequenced from one sample in a study of blood T cell repertoires in COVID-19. Clones were read by immunoSEQ multiplex PCR, and TCRdb kept only the in-frame ones, dropping some. The sample has over 200,000 clones; roughly 89% are singletons. The sequenced sample was peripheral blood. Every receptor here comes from a man in his fifties or sixties who had recovered from COVID-19.

V gene TRBV5-1 combines with J gene TRBJ2-7, with TRBD1 identical over 7 bases. With V trimmed by 3 bases and J by 2 bases, 11 bases remained unmatched. CDR3 length: 16 amino acids. The germline gives CDR1 SGHRS, CDR2 YFSETQ. The chain's CDR3 is CASSSTRDRYTYEQYF. The CDR3 coding sequence is TGCGCCAGCAGCTCTACTCGGGACAGATATACCTACGAGCAGTACTTC.

This chain connects TRBV18 to TRBJ2-4; D might be TRBD1 (6 bases). Trimming shortened V by 0 bases and J by 6 bases, and 15 bases separated the two germline ends. This CDR3 has 16 residues. CDR1 is KGHSH, CDR2 LQKENI, per germline. The CDR3 bases are TGTGCCAGCTCACCACCGTCAGGGACAAGACCAAACATTCAGTACTTC. Its protein is CASSPPSGTRPNIQYF.

The genes are TRBV10-3 and TRBJ2-1; 15 bases are a match to TRBD2. The germline CDR1 and CDR2 sequences are ENHRY and SYGVKD. After removal of 4 bases from V and 6 bases from J, the junction contained 1 base not matched to a gene. This CDR3 is built from 15 residues. CDR3 in DNA: TGTGCCATCAGTGGGGGACTAGCGGGAGGCAATGAGCAGTTCTTC. Amino acids: CAISGGLAGGNEQFF.

This chain connects TRBV5-8 to TRBJ2-7, with D tentatively TRBD2 (6 bases). Trimming stripped 4 bases from V and 0 bases from J, with 14 bases between. The CDR3 has 15 amino acids. Germline V gene sequence: CDR1 SGHTS, CDR2 YDEGEE. CDR3 DNA: TGTGCCAGCAGCCCGCGGGGCATGAGCTCCTACGAGCAGTACTTC. This translates into CASSPRGMSSYEQYF.

The chain joins TRBV5-4 to TRBJ1-1; D ambiguous. Trimming took off 0 bases at V and 10 bases at J, with 19 bases between the two ends. Germline V gene data show CDR1 as SGHNT and CDR2 as YYREEE (reference sequence). This CDR3 has 15 amino acids. For the CDR3, the DNA is TGTGCCAGCAGCTTGGCGGAGCAGACTAATACGAGAGCTTTCTTT. Translation: CASSLAEQTNTRAFF.

The chain is built from TRBV4-1 and TRBJ1-4; 8 nucleotides line up with TRBD1. J was trimmed by 8 bases and V by 2 bases; bases with no gene match: 7. CDR1 is MGHRA and CDR2 is YSYEKL in the germline V gene. The CDR3 is 15 residues long. The CDR3 DNA sequence: TGCGCCAGCAGCCAACCGGACAGGGTCGAGGAAAAACTGTTTTTT. This sequence encodes CASSQPDRVEEKLFF.

V gene TRBV15 combines with J gene TRBJ2-5; 9 bases are a match to TRBD1. This CDR3 spans 16 amino acids. Germline trimming cut 1 base from V and 5 bases from J; bases unmatched to any gene: 8. CDR1 LNHNV and CDR2 YYDKDF come from the germline V gene (reference sequence). The CDR3 spells CATSRVVQGAGETQYF. CDR3 nucleotide sequence: TGTGCCACCAGCAGAGTTGTACAGGGGGCTGGGGAGACCCAGTACTTC.

The rearrangement uses TRBV2 and TRBJ2-7; the match to TRBD2 covers 8 bases. Germline CDR1 is SNHLY and CDR2 is FYNNEI. Trimming removed 7 bases from V and 4 bases from J; junction bases left unmatched: 12. The CDR3 sequence is 15 residues long. CDR3 sequence reads: CASTRGLAPGYEQYF. In DNA form, the CDR3 reads TGTGCCAGCACCCGCGGACTAGCACCCGGGTACGAGCAGTACTTC.

The chain combines TRBV5-1 with TRBJ1-6; 7 bases align to TRBD1. After removal of 4 bases from V and 8 bases from J, the junction contained 3 bases not matched to a gene. The CDR3 has 13 residues. Germline loops: CDR1 SGHRS, CDR2 YFSETQ. This CDR3 is CASSPGTDSPLHF. In DNA, the CDR3 is TGCGCCAGCAGCCCGGGGACAGATTCACCCCTCCACTTT.